This entry lists 5 T cell receptor beta chains sequenced from one sample in a study of blood T cell repertoires in COVID-19. Some clones are missing from TCRdb's copy, which holds only in-frame ones; the method was immunoSEQ multiplex PCR. This table has just over 80,000 clones, around 89% appearing once. Sequenced: PBMCs or T cells enriched from blood (not recorded which). The origin of the receptors is a woman in her 50s with acute COVID-19.

This chain links TRBV7-2 with TRBJ2-3; 8 positions match TRBD1. The J segment lost 1 base and the V segment lost 3 bases, leaving 3 bases of the junction unmatched. This CDR3 has 15 residues. Germline assignment: CDR1 SGHTA and CDR2 FQGNSA. The CDR3 nucleotides read TGTGCCAGCAGCTTCGGACAGGGAGGCACAGATACGCAGTATTTT. It codes for CASSFGQGGTDTQYF.

This clone was recorded only once. J is TRBJ2-1 and V is TRBV28; no definite D call. This CDR3 comprises 18 residues. Germline V lookup: CDR1 MDHEN, CDR2 SYDVKM. V was pared by 5 bases and J by 1 base, with 21 bases between. This CDR3 is CASSARGDLGWSYNEQFF. The DNA for the CDR3 is TGTGCCAGCAGTGCCCGTGGAGACTTGGGTTGGTCCTACAATGAGCAGTTCTTC. Full variable domain (remainder filled in from reference TRBV28 and TRBJ2-1): DVKVTQSSRYLVKRTGEKVFLECVQDMDHENMFWYRQDPGLGLRLIYFSYDVKMKEKGDIPEGYSVSREKKERFSLILESASTNQTSMYLCASSARGDLGWSYNEQFFGPGTRLTVL.

The rearrangement links TRBV9 to TRBJ2-3; 9 bases map to TRBD2. This CDR3 is built from 14 residues. V shed 1 base and J 5 bases; nucleotides not matched to a gene: 2. Per the germline V gene, CDR1 is SGDLS and CDR2 is YYNGEE. CDR3 nucleotide sequence: TGTGCCAGCAGCGTAATAGCGGGAGAAGATACGCAGTATTTT. Its translation: CASSVIAGEDTQYF.

CDR3 coding DNA: TGTGCCATCAGTGAGTACAGGGGGCTTGACACAGATACGCAGTATTTT. Protein product: CAISEYRGLDTDTQYF. The chain uses TRBV10-3 and TRBJ2-3, with 9 bases fitting TRBD1. The germline CDR1 and CDR2 sequences are ENHRY and SYGVKD. The CDR3 is 16 residues long. The ends lost 1 base at V and 2 bases at J; junction bases unmatched: 4.

The V and J genes are TRBV30 and TRBJ2-1, with 13 bases aligning to TRBD2. CDR1 is GTSNPN and CDR2 is SVGIG in the germline V gene (reference sequence). This CDR3 comprises 15 residues. The V and J ends lost 2 bases and 10 bases, in that order; junction bases with no gene match: 8. CDR3 nucleotide sequence: TGTGCCTGGAGTCCGGGACTAGCGGGACGGGGGGAGCAGTTCTTC. Translated: CAWSPGLAGRGEQFF.